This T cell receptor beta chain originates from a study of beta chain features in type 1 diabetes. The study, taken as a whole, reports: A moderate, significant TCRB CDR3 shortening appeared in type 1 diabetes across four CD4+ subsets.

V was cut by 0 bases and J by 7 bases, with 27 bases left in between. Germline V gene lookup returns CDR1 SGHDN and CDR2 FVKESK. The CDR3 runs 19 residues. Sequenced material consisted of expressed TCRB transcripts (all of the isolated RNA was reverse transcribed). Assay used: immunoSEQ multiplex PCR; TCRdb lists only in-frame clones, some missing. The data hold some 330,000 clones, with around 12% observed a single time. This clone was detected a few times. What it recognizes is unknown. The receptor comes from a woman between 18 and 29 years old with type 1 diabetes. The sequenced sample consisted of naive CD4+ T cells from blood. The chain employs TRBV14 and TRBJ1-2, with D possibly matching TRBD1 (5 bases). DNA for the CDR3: TGTGCCAGCAGCCAAGAGGGCGGGGCAGTGCATCGGGGAGTTTCTGGCTACACCTTC. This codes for CASSQEGGAVHRGVSGYTF.